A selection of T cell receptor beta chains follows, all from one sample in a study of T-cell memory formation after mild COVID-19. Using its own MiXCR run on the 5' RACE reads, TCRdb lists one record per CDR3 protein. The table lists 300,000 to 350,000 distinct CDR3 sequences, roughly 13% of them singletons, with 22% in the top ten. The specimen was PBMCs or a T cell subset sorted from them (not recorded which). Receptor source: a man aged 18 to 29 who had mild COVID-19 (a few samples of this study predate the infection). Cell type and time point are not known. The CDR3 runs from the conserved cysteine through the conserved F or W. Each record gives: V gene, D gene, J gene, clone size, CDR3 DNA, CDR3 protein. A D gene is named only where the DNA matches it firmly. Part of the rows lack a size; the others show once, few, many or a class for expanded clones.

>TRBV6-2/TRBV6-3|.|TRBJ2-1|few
TGTGCCAGCAGTCCCTCGAGGGCACCCCCCTACAATGAGCAGTTCTTC
CASSPSRAPPYNEQFF
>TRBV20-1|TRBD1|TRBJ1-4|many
TGCAGTGCTAGAAGATCCGCAGGGGGGGAAAAACTGTTTTTT
CSARRSAGGEKLFF
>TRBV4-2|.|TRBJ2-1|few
TGTGCCAGCAGCCAAGATCTTAAGCAGTTCTTC
CASSQDLKQFF
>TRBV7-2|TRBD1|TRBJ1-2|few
TGTGCCAGCAGCTTCCAGACAGGGGACTATGGCTACACCTTC
CASSFQTGDYGYTF
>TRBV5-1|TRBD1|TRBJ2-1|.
TGCGCCAGCAGCTCCACAGGGGGGTCAAGGCAGTTCTTC
CASSSTGGSRQFF
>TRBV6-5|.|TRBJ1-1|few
TGTGCCAGCAGTTACTCGGGGGGTGCGGGTACTGAAGCTTTCTTT
CASSYSGGAGTEAFF
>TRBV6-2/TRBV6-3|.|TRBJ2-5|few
TGTGCCAGCAAAACGGCGGGACTCCCCTCTGTGGAGACCCAGTACTTC
CASKTAGLPSVETQYF
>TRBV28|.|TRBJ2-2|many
TGTGCCAGCAGCGGGGGGCTACGCACCGGGGAGCTGTTTTTT
CASSGGLRTGELFF
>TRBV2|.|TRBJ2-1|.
TGTGCCAGCACCTACCGGGACTCCCCCTTGGATGAGCAGTTCTTC
CASTYRDSPLDEQFF
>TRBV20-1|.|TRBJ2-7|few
TGCAGTGCTAGATACAGCTCCTACGAGCAGTACTTC
CSARYSSYEQYF
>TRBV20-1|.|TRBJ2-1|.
TGCAGTGCTAGAACCTGGAGGGGCAATGAGCAGTTCTTC
CSARTWRGNEQFF
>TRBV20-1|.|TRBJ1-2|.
TGCAGTGCCCTTGGACAGTACTATGGCTACACCTTC
CSALGQYYGYTF
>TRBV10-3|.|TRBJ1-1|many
TGTGCCATCACACAACAGGAGGGCACTGAAGCTTTCTTT
CAITQQEGTEAFF
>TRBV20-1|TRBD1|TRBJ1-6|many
TGCAGTGCTAGGGGGGCAGGGGGTTTTTCACCCCTCCACTTT
CSARGAGGFSPLHF
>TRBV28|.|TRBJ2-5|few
TGTGCCAGCAGCCCCGCGCGGGGCGTCAGAGAGACCCAGTACTTC
CASSPARGVRETQYF
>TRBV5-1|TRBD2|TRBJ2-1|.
TGCGCCAGCAGCTGGAGCGGGGAATACAATGAGCAGTTCTTC
CASSWSGEYNEQFF
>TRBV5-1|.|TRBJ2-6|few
TGCGCCAGTATATCGGGAGCCTCTGGGGCCAACGTCCTGACTTTC
CASISGASGANVLTF
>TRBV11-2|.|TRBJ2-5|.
TGTGCCAGCAGCTCGCGGCAAGAGACCCAGTACTTC
CASSSRQETQYF
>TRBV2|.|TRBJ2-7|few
TGTGCCAGCATCCCTAGGGCCCGGGACGAGCAGTACTTC
CASIPRARDEQYF
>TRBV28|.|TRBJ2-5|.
TGTGCCAGCAGGGGGTCCTTCGGCGGACAAGAGACCCAGTACTTC
CASRGSFGGQETQYF
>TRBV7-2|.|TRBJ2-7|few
TGTGCCAGCAGGCCGGCCCATAGCTCCTACGAGCAGTACTTC
CASRPAHSSYEQYF
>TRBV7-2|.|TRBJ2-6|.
TGTGCCAGCAGCTTAAATGGGGGCGCTGGGGCCAACGTCCTGACTTTC
CASSLNGGAGANVLTF
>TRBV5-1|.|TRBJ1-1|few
TGCGCGACGTCAGAGTACCAGAACACTGAAGCTTTCTTT
CATSEYQNTEAFF
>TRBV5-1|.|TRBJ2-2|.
TGCGCCAGCTCGACATCTCCGTCGAACACCGGGGAGCTGTTTTTT
CASSTSPSNTGELFF
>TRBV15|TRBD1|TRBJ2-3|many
TGTGCCACCAGCAGAGGGACAGGGCGGATTGCAGATACGCAGTATTTT
CATSRGTGRIADTQYF
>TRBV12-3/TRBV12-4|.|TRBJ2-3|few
TGTGCCAGCACCTCCTGGGGGAACACAGATACGCAGTATTTT
CASTSWGNTDTQYF
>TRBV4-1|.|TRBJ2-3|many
TGCGCCAGCAGCCAAGGATCAGGGCTCCGGGAGGATACGCAGTATTTT
CASSQGSGLREDTQYF
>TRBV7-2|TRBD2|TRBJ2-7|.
TGTGCCAGCAGCTCCCATCCCGGGGGGGCAGCCGAGCAGTACTTC
CASSSHPGGAAEQYF
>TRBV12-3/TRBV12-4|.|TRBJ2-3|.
TGTGCCACCAAAGGGACCGGGACTGCAACAGATACGCAGTATTTT
CATKGTGTATDTQYF
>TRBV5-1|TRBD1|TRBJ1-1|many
TGCGCCAGCAGCTTTAACAGGGGGCTCGGTGAAGCTTTCTTT
CASSFNRGLGEAFF
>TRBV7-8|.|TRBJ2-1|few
TGTGCCAGCAGCTTAGGGAATATCAATGAGCAGTTCTTC
CASSLGNINEQFF
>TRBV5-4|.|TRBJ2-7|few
TGTGCCAGCAGCTTGATAGGCTCAAGCTCCTACGAGCAGTACTTC
CASSLIGSSSYEQYF
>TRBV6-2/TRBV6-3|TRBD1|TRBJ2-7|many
TGTGCCAGCACCACGGACAGGAACTACTACGAGCAGTACTTC
CASTTDRNYYEQYF
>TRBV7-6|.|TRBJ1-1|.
TGTGCCAGCAGCTTAAAGCAGGGGAGGACTGAAGCTTTCTTT
CASSLKQGRTEAFF
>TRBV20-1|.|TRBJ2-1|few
TGCAGTGCCCCATCGACAAGACGAAATGAGCAGTTCTTC
CSAPSTRRNEQFF
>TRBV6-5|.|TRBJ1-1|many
TGTGCCAGCACCCCAAGACCCACAGGGCACACTGAAGCTTTCTTT
CASTPRPTGHTEAFF
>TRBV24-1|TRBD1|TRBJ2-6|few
TGTGCCACAGGGGAGGACAGGGGGGGAACTGGGGCCAACGTCCTGACTTTC
CATGEDRGGTGANVLTF
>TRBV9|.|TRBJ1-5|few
TGTGCCAGCAGCGCGGGACACCTTGGCAATCAGCCCCAGCATTTT
CASSAGHLGNQPQHF
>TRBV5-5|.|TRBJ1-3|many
TGTGCCAGCGGCAGGGATTTTTCTGGAAACACCATATATTTT
CASGRDFSGNTIYF
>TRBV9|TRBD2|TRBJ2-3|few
TGTGCCAGCAGCTTCAGCGGGAGCCCTTATACGCAGTATTTT
CASSFSGSPYTQYF
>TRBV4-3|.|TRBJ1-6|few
TGCGCCAGCAGCCTATCATGGACCGGTACGAATTCACCCCTCCACTTT
CASSLSWTGTNSPLHF